These 31 T cell receptor beta chains came from one sample sequenced in a study of T cell changes during pregnancy in multiple sclerosis. Sequencing was performed with immunoSEQ multiplex PCR; in TCRdb, only in-frame clones are kept and a portion is missing. The table lists some 100,000 clones, roughly 92% of them singletons, with around 1.2% in the top ten. The input for sequencing was peripheral blood, taken in the second trimester of pregnancy. The receptors were gathered from a female donor with multiple sclerosis, enrolled in a pregnancy study.

The rearrangement links TRBV27 to TRBJ2-1; the match to TRBD2 covers 9 bases. The V gene end was trimmed by 3 bases and the J gene end by 0 bases; junction bases not matched to a gene: 21. Germline V gene sequence: CDR1 MNHEY, CDR2 SMNVEV (reference sequence). CDR3 length equals 22 residues. The CDR3 nucleotides read TGTGCCAGCAGTTTGCTCAAGCCAGGGACTAGCAAGAGGGGTTCCTCCTACAATGAGCAGTTCTTC. Protein: CASSLLKPGTSKRGSSYNEQFF.

DNA of the CDR3: TGTGCCAGCAGTTCGGGACTTCTCTCCTACGAGCAGTACTTC. Protein sequence: CASSSGLLSYEQYF. This chain uses TRBV28 with TRBJ2-7, with a tentative D call TRBD2 (6 bases). Trimming pared 4 bases from V and 0 bases from J, leaving 10 bases between. There are 14 residues in the CDR3. Germline V lookup: CDR1 MDHEN, CDR2 SYDVKM.

The chain uses TRBV6-4 and TRBJ1-1; D perhaps matches TRBD1 (5 bases). The CDR3 is made up of 15 amino acids. V lost 0 bases and J lost 4, with 12 bases in between. Germline V gene sequence: CDR1 MRHNA, CDR2 SNTAGT. The CDR3 protein is CASSDSAGKATEAFF. CDR3 nucleotides: TGTGCCAGCAGTGACTCGGCAGGGAAGGCCACTGAAGCTTTCTTT.

V is TRBV5-6 and J is TRBJ1-2; 9 bases agree with TRBD1. After removal of 3 bases from V and 7 bases from J, the junction contained 7 bases not matched to a gene. Looked up from germline, CDR1 is SGHDT and CDR2 is YYEEEE. This CDR3 comprises 14 residues. This CDR3 is CASSSGQGTVGYTF. CDR3 in DNA: TGTGCCAGCAGCTCAGGACAGGGGACGGTTGGCTACACCTTC.

The rearrangement links TRBV19 to TRBJ2-7, with 9 bases that match TRBD1. CDR3 size: 15 residues. The V gene end was trimmed by 5 bases and the J gene end by 2 bases; junction bases not matched to a gene: 7. The germline CDR1 and CDR2 sequences are LNHDA and SQIVND (reference sequence). CDR3 sequence (DNA): TGTGCCAGTAGTTTCCGGGACAGGGACGCCTACGAGCAGTACTTC. Its translation: CASSFRDRDAYEQYF.

The J gene is TRBJ2-2, the V gene TRBV4-1; D uncertain. Trimming took off 0 bases at V and 4 bases at J, with 6 bases between the two ends. Germline CDR1 MGHRA, CDR2 YSYEKL. The CDR3 extends over 14 amino acids. The DNA of the CDR3 is TGCGCCAGCAGCCAAGATCGTGTCACCGGGGAGCTGTTTTTT. It specifies CASSQDRVTGELFF.

This clone was seen only once. CDR3 bases: TGTGCCAGCAGCTCTCCGGGGGGACAGGACTACAATGAGCAGTTCTTC. Translating it yields CASSSPGGQDYNEQFF. V usage is TRBV7-9 and J usage is TRBJ2-1; D possibly corresponds to TRBD1 (8 bases). Trimming pared 4 bases from V and 3 bases from J, leaving 16 bases between. Germline loops: CDR1 SEHNR, CDR2 FQNEAQ (reference sequence). This CDR3 has 16 amino acids.

The V gene is TRBV7-3, the J gene TRBJ2-1; TRBD1 agrees at 8 bases. This CDR3 is 12 amino acids long. J was trimmed by 8 bases and V by 5 bases; bases with no gene match: 2. CDR1 and CDR2 from the germline V gene are SGHTA and FQGTGA. The CDR3 spells CASSATGDEQFF. Here the CDR3 DNA reads TGTGCCAGCAGCGCGACAGGGGATGAGCAGTTCTTC.

J is TRBJ2-2 and V is TRBV7-2; 7 bases are a match to TRBD1. Trimming cost V 7 bases and J 5 bases; bases outside gene matches: 7. Germline V gene sequence: CDR1 SGHTA, CDR2 FQGNSA. There are 14 residues in the CDR3. As DNA, the CDR3 is TGTGCCAGCATCGGGGACAGTCGAACCGGGGAGCTGTTTTTT. Translated: CASIGDSRTGELFF.

The rearrangement uses TRBV2 and TRBJ2-5; D possibly corresponds to TRBD2 (5 bases). This CDR3 contains 14 residues. V lost 8 bases to trimming and J lost 9 bases, with 22 bases between them. The germline V gene has CDR1 SNHLY and CDR2 FYNNEI. CDR3 sequence (DNA): TGTGCCAGCGAGCTCCTCGACTACCAGGCGTCCCAGTACTTC. Protein product: CASELLDYQASQYF.

J is TRBJ2-4 and V is TRBV2; D perhaps matches TRBD2 (5 bases). The CDR3 spans 13 residues. CDR1 and CDR2 from the germline V gene are SNHLY and FYNNEI. V was clipped by 4 bases and J by 8 bases, with 12 bases between them. CDR3 amino acids: CASSGDSRDIQYF. CDR3 bases: TGTGCCAGCAGTGGCGATTCGAGGGACATTCAGTACTTC.

The chain combines TRBV5-1 with TRBJ1-1; TRBD1 matches 7 bases. V shed 4 bases and J 7 bases; nucleotides not matched to a gene: 4. CDR3 length: 12 residues. Germline-derived CDR1 and CDR2 are SGHRS and YFSETQ. The CDR3 loop reads CASSLRTGEAFF. In DNA, the CDR3 is TGCGCCAGCAGCCTCCGGACAGGTGAAGCTTTCTTT.

V is TRBV7-3 and J is TRBJ1-1; D gene ambiguous. The CDR3 totals 15 residues. The germline CDR1 and CDR2 sequences are SGHTA and FQGTGA. The V end was cut by 2 bases, the J end by 3 bases, with 13 bases between. CDR3 DNA: TGTGCCAGCAGCTTAGAATCCCGGCGGGACACTGAAGCTTTCTTT. This gives the protein CASSLESRRDTEAFF.

This chain links TRBV6-1 with TRBJ2-3; 9 bases map to TRBD2. The CDR3 extends over 16 amino acids. The V gene end was trimmed by 2 bases and the J gene end by 4 bases; junction bases not matched to a gene: 7. CDR1 and CDR2 (germline): MNHNS, SASEGT. The CDR3 nucleotides are TGTGCCAGCAGTGAAAGGGCGGGGGGGTGGTCAGATACGCAGTATTTT. Its translation is CASSERAGGWSDTQYF.

V is TRBV30 and J is TRBJ1-3; D not resolved. Germline values: CDR1 GTSNPN, CDR2 SVGIG (reference sequence). The ends were cut back, 2 bases at V and 0 bases at J, with 11 bases in the middle. The CDR3 totals 15 residues. The CDR3 loop is CAWSQRARSGNTIYF. In nucleotides, the CDR3 is TGTGCCTGGAGTCAGAGGGCACGCTCTGGAAACACCATATATTTT.

The chain uses TRBV19 and TRBJ2-2, with a tentative D call TRBD2 (5 bases). V gave up 4 bases and J gave up 8 bases, with 17 bases separating them. This CDR3 is 15 amino acids long. Germline V gene lookup returns CDR1 LNHDA and CDR2 SQIVND (reference sequence). CDR3 region: CASSTGGLSLGELFF. CDR3 DNA: TGTGCCAGTAGTACCGGAGGACTTTCTTTGGGGGAGCTGTTTTTT. Combining the CDR3 with reference TRBV19 and TRBJ2-2 gives the whole variable domain DGGITQSPKYLFRKEGQNVTLSCEQNLNHDAMYWYRQDPGQGLRLIYYSQIVNDFQKGDIAEGYSVSREKKESFPLTVTSAQKNPTAFYLCASSTGGLSLGELFFGEGSRLTVL.

The chain couples TRBV5-4 to TRBJ2-5; 9 positions match TRBD2. Germline V gene lookup returns CDR1 SGHNT and CDR2 YYREEE (reference sequence). This CDR3 region has 15 residues. Losses at the gene ends were 0 bases for V and 4 bases for J; bases not matched to a gene: 4. CDR3 in amino acids: CASSLGGGAGETQYF. The CDR3, as DNA: TGTGCCAGCAGCTTGGGCGGGGGGGCCGGAGAGACCCAGTACTTC.

The chain couples TRBV19 to TRBJ1-6; the D gene is possibly TRBD1 (6 bases). Germline V gives CDR1 LNHDA, CDR2 SQIVND (reference sequence). This CDR3 region has 16 residues. V lost 10 bases, J lost 10 bases, and 26 bases lay in between. CDR3 coding DNA: TGTGCCACTACCGAAGGGAGGGGGATGAGGGGATCACCCCTCCACTTT. This sequence encodes CATTEGRGMRGSPLHF. Filled out from reference TRBV19 and TRBJ1-6, the complete variable domain reads DGGITQSPKYLFRKEGQNVTLSCEQNLNHDAMYWYRQDPGQGLRLIYYSQIVNDFQKGDIAEGYSVSREKKESFPLTVTSAQKNPTAFYLCATTEGRGMRGSPLHFGNGTRLTVT.

The rearrangement uses TRBV7-9 and TRBJ2-2, with 8 bases matching TRBD2. The CDR3 runs to 14 residues. In germline, CDR1 is SEHNR, CDR2 FQNEAQ (reference sequence). The V gene end was trimmed by 4 bases and the J gene end by 4 bases; junction bases not matched to a gene: 2. CDR3 sequence: CASSWTSFTGELFF. The CDR3 DNA follows: TGTGCCAGCAGCTGGACTAGCTTCACCGGGGAGCTGTTTTTT.

V gene TRBV21-1 combines with J gene TRBJ2-7; whether TRBD1, the table's D call, matches the DNA was not checked. TRBV21-1 is tagged as a pseudogene. CDR3 length: 17 amino acids. CDR3 DNA sequence: TGTGCCAGCAGCAAAGCGCTTGAGACAGTCCGGTCCTACGAGCAGTACTTC. Translated: CASSKALETVRSYEQYF.

This chain links TRBV11-1 with TRBJ2-2; 8 nucleotides line up with TRBD2. The CDR3 spans 15 residues. Per germline, CDR1 SGHAT and CDR2 FQDESV (reference sequence). Trimming took 4 bases from V and 4 from J; bases not matched to a gene: 5. The CDR3 is CASSSFSGSTGELFF. DNA for the CDR3: TGTGCCAGCAGCTCCTTCAGCGGGAGCACCGGGGAGCTGTTTTTT.

The chain links TRBV27 to TRBJ2-7; 10 nucleotides match TRBD1. The germline V gene has CDR1 MNHEY and CDR2 SMNVEV (reference sequence). This CDR3 comprises 16 residues. J gave up 2 bases and V 6 bases, and 10 bases lay outside the gene matches. CDR3 region: CASSTDRGTSTYEQYF. The CDR3 bases are TGTGCCAGCAGCACGGACAGGGGGACAAGTACCTACGAGCAGTACTTC.

The chain combines TRBV2 with TRBJ2-7, with 7 bases aligning to TRBD1. CDR1 is SNHLY and CDR2 is FYNNEI in the germline V gene. V lost 5 bases to trimming and J lost 6 bases; unmatched junction nucleotides: 7. This CDR3 region has 13 residues. CDR3 bases: TGTGCCAGCAGTCTGGGAAACAGGGGCGAGCAGTACTTC. This translates into CASSLGNRGEQYF.

The genes are TRBV10-3 and TRBJ2-3; a weak D match, TRBD1 (6 bases). The CDR3 is 13 amino acids. The germline V and J ends were trimmed by 11 bases and 5 bases, with 17 bases remaining between them. Germline-derived CDR1 and CDR2 are ENHRY and SYGVKD. The DNA for the CDR3 is TGTGCCGCCAGGCAGGGGAATGAAGATACGCAGTATTTT. Protein: CAARQGNEDTQYF.

The chain combines TRBV5-4 with TRBJ2-2; the D gene is possibly TRBD2 (6 bases). Trimming took 0 bases from V and 6 from J, leaving 9 bases between them. The CDR3 consists of 14 residues. CDR1 is SGHNT, CDR2 YYREEE, per germline (reference sequence). The CDR3 DNA follows: TGTGCCAGCAGCTTGGAGGCGGGGTCCGGGGAGCTGTTTTTT. Amino acids: CASSLEAGSGELFF.

This chain joins TRBV28 and TRBJ1-5; D unclear. Germline CDR1 MDHEN, CDR2 SYDVKM. The V gene lost 7 bases and the J gene lost 2 bases, with 9 bases spanning the gap. The length of the CDR3 is 13 residues. The CDR3 loop reads CASMGSGNQPQHF. As DNA, the CDR3 is TGTGCCAGCATGGGCAGTGGCAATCAGCCCCAGCATTTT.

The table lists this clone with a count of one. The genes are TRBV5-1 and TRBJ2-7, with 7 positions matching TRBD2. V gave up 4 bases and J gave up 4 bases; unmatched junction bases: 5. CDR3 size: 13 residues. Germline V lookup: CDR1 SGHRS, CDR2 YFSETQ. DNA of the CDR3: TGCGCCAGCAGCCCGGGACTAACGTACGAGCAGTACTTC. This translates into CASSPGLTYEQYF.

The chain has TRBV5-1 and TRBJ2-5, with D possibly TRBD2 on 6 matching bases. V was clipped by 0 bases and J by 3 bases, with 9 bases between them. The CDR3 is 14 amino acids. Per the germline V gene, CDR1 is SGHRS and CDR2 is YFSETQ. The CDR3 DNA reads as TGCGCCAGCAGCTTGGTGGGGGGAGAAGAGACCCAGTACTTC. Amino acid sequence: CASSLVGGEETQYF.

The J gene is TRBJ2-3, the V gene TRBV11-2; maybe TRBD2 (5 bases). CDR3 size: 17 residues. V lost 2 bases to trimming and J lost 1 base, with 16 bases between them. The germline gives CDR1 SGHAT, CDR2 FQNNGV. The CDR3 loop is CASSLPFQRPGTDTQYF. The CDR3 DNA follows: TGTGCCAGCAGCTTACCCTTTCAGCGGCCGGGCACAGATACGCAGTATTTT. The whole variable domain, remainder taken from reference TRBV11-2 and TRBJ2-3, is EAGVAQSPRYKIIEKRQSVAFWCNPISGHATLYWYQQILGQGPKLLIQFQNNGVVDDSQLPKDRFSAERLKGVDSTLKIQPAKLEDSAVYLCASSLPFQRPGTDTQYFGPGTRLTVL.

The chain couples TRBV28 to TRBJ2-7; D remains unclear. This CDR3 has 16 residues. Looked up from germline, CDR1 is MDHEN and CDR2 is SYDVKM. V was pared by 5 bases and J by 6 bases, with 23 bases between. The CDR3: CASSHSTLRILSEQYF. In DNA form, the CDR3 reads TGTGCCAGCAGTCACTCGACCCTGAGGATATTAAGCGAGCAGTACTTC.

The chain employs TRBV5-4 and TRBJ2-7; 12 bases line up with TRBD1. Losses at the gene ends were 3 bases for V and 2 bases for J; bases not matched to a gene: 3. The CDR3 is 15 amino acids. Germline CDR1 reads SGHNT; CDR2 reads YYREEE (reference sequence). The CDR3 nucleotides are TGTGCCAGCAGCTCGGGACAGGGGGCCCCCTACGAGCAGTACTTC. Residues: CASSSGQGAPYEQYF.